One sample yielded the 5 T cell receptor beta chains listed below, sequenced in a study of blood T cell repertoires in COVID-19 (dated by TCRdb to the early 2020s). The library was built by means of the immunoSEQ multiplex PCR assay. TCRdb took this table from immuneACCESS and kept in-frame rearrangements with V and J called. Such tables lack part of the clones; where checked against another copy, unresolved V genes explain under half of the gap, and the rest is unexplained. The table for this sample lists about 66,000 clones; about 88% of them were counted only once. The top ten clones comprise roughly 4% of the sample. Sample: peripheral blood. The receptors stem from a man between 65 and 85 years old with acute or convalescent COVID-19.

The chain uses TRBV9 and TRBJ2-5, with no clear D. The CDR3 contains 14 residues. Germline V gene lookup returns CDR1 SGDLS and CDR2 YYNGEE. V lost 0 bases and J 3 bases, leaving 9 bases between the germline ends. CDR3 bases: TGTGCCAGCAGCGTAGGGGTAGCCAAAGAGACCCAGTACTTC. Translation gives CASSVGVAKETQYF.

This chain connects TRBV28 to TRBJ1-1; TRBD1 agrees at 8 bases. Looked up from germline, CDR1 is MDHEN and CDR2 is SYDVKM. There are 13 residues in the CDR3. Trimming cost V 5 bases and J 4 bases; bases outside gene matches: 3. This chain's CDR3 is CASSTGGGTEAFF. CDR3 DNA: TGTGCCAGCAGTACAGGGGGGGGCACTGAAGCTTTCTTT.

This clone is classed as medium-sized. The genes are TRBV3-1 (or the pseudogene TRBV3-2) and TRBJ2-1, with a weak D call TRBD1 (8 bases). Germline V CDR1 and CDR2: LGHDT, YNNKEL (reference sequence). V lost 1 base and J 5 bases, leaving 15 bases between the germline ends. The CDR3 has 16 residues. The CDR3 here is CASSQVGGTGDNEQFF. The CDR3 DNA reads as TGTGCCAGCAGCCAAGTGGGGGGGACAGGAGACAATGAGCAGTTCTTC.

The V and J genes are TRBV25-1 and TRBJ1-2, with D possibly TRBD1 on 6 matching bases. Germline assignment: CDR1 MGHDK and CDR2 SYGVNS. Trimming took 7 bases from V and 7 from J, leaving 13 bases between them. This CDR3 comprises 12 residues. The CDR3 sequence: CASTYRVGGYTF. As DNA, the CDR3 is TGTGCCAGCACATACAGGGTCGGTGGCTACACCTTC.

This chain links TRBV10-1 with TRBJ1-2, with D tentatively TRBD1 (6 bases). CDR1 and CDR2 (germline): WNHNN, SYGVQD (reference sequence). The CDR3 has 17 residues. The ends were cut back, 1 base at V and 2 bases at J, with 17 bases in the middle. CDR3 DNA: TGCGCCAGCAGTGAGTATAATCCGGGACATCCGAACTATGGCTACACCTTC. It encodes CASSEYNPGHPNYGYTF.